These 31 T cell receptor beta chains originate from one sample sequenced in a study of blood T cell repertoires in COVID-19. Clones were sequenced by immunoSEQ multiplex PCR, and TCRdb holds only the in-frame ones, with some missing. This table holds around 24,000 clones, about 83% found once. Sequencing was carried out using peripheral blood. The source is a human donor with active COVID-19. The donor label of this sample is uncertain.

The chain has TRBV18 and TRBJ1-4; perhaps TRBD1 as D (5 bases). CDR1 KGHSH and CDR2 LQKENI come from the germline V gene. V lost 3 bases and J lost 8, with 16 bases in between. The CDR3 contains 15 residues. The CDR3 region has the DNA TGTGCCAGCTCACCTAACTATCGGACAACCGAAAAACTGTTTTTT. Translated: CASSPNYRTTEKLFF.

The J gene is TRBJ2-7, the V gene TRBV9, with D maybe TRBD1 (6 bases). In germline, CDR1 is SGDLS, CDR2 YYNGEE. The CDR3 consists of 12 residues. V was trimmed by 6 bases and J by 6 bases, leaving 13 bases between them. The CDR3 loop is CASKTGPSEQYF. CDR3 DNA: TGTGCCAGCAAAACAGGGCCGAGCGAGCAGTACTTC.

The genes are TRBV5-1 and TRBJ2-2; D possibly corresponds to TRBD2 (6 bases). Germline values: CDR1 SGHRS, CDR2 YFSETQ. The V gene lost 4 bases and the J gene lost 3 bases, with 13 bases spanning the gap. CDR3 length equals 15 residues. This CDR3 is CASSVSGTHTGELFF. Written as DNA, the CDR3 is TGCGCCAGCAGCGTCTCCGGGACTCACACCGGGGAGCTGTTTTTT.

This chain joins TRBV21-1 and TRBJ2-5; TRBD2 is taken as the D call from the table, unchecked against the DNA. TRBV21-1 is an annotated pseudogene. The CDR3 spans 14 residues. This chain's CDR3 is CASSKARVQETQYF. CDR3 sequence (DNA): TGTGCCAGCAGCAAAGCACGAGTTCAAGAGACCCAGTACTTC.

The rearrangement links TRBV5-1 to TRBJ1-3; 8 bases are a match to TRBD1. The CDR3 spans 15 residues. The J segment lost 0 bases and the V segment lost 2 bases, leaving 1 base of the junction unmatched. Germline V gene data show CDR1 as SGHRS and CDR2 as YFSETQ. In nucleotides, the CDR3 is TGCGCCAGCAGCTTACAGGGGGGCTCTGGAAACACCATATATTTT. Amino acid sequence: CASSLQGGSGNTIYF.

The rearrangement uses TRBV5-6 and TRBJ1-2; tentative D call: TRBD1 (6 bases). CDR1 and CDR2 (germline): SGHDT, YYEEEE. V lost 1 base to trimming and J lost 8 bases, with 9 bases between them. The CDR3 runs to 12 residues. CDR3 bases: TGTGCCAGCAGCTTGTGGACAGCCGGCTACACCTTC. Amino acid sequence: CASSLWTAGYTF.

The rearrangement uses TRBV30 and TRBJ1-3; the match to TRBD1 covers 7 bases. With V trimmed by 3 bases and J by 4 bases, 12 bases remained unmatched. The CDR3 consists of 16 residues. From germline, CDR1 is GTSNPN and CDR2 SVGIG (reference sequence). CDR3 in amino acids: CAWSPQGVNFGNTIYF. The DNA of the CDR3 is TGTGCCTGGAGCCCCCAGGGGGTTAATTTCGGAAACACCATATATTTT.

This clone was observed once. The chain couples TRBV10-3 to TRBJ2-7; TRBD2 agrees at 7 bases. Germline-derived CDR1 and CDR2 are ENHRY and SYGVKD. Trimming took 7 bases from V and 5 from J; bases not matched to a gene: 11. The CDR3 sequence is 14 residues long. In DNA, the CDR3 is TGTGCCATCACCCGAACCGGGACTATAAACGAGCAGTACTTC. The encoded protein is CAITRTGTINEQYF.

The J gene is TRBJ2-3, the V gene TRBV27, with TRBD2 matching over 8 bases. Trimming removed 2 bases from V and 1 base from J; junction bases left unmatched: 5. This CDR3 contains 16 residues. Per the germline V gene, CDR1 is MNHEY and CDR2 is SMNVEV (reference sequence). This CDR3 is CASSLPTGGGTDTQYF. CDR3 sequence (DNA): TGTGCCAGCAGTTTACCGACGGGGGGGGGCACAGATACGCAGTATTTT.

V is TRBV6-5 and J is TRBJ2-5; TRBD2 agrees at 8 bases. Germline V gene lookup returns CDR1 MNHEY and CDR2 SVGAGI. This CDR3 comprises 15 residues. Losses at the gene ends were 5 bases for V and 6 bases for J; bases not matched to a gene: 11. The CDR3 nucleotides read TGTGCCAGCAGTATCTTAGCGGGGCCGGAGCAGACCCAGTACTTC. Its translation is CASSILAGPEQTQYF.

The chain's CDR3 is CASSQRSNTGELFF. DNA for the CDR3: TGTGCCAGCAGCCAGCGATCGAACACCGGGGAGCTGTTTTTT. The genes are TRBV9 and TRBJ2-2; D is unresolved. This CDR3 region has 14 residues. Trimming stripped 4 bases from V and 0 bases from J, with 7 bases between. Germline V gives CDR1 SGDLS, CDR2 YYNGEE.

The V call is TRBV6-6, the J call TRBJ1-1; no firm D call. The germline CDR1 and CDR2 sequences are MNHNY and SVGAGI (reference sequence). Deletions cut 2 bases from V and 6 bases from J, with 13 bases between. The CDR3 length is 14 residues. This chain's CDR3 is CASSYPVNEAEAFF. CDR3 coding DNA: TGTGCCAGCAGTTACCCAGTAAATGAGGCTGAAGCTTTCTTT.

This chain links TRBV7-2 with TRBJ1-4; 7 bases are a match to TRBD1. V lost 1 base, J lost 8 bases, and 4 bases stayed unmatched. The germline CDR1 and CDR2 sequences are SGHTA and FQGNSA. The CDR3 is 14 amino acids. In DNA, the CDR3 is TGTGCCAGCAGCTTAGGTTCAGGGGGAGAAAAACTGTTTTTT. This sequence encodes CASSLGSGGEKLFF.

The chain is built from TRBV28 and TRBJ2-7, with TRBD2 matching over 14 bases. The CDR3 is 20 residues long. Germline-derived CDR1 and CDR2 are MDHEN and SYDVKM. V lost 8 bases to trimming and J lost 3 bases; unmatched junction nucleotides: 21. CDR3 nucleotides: TGTGCCAGCCCTATGAGGCGGGGGACTAGCGGGAGTCGATGGGACTACGAGCAGTACTTC. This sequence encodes CASPMRRGTSGSRWDYEQYF.

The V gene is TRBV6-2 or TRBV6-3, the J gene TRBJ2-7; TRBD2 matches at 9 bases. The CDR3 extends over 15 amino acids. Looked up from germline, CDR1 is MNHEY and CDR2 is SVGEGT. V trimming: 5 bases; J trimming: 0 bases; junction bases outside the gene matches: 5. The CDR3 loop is CASSPRTSASYEQYF. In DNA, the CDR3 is TGTGCCAGCAGTCCGCGGACTAGCGCCTCCTACGAGCAGTACTTC.

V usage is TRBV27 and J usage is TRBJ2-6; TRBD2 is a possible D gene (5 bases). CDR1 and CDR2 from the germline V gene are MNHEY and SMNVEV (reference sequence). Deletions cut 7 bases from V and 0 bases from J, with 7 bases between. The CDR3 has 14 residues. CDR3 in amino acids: CASKRDSGANVLTF. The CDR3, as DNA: TGTGCCAGCAAACGGGACTCTGGGGCCAACGTCCTGACTTTC.

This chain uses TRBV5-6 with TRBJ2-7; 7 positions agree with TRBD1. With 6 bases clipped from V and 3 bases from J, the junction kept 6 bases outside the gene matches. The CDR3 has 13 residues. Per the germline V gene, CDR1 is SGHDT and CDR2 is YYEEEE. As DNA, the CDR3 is TGTGCCAGCACAACAGGGGTGAGCTACGAGCAGTACTTC. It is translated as CASTTGVSYEQYF.

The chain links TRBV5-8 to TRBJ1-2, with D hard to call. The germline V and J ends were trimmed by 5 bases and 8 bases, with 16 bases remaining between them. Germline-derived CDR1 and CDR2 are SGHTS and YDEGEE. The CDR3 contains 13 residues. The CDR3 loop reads CASSYFGVLGYTF. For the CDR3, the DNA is TGTGCCAGCAGTTATTTCGGGGTGTTGGGCTACACCTTC.

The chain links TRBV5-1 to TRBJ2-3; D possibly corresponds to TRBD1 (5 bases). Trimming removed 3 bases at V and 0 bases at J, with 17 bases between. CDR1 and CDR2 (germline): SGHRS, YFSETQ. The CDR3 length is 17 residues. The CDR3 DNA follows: TGCGCCAGCAGCTGGTCCACGGACACGACTAGCACAGATACGCAGTATTTT. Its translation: CASSWSTDTTSTDTQYF.

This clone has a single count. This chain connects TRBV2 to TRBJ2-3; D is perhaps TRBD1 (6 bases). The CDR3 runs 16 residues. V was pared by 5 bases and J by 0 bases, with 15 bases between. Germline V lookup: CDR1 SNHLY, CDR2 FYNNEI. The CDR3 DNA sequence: TGTGCCAGCAGTATGCTTGGGGGCGGGAGCACAGATACGCAGTATTTT. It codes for CASSMLGGGSTDTQYF.

The DNA of the CDR3 is TGTGCCAGCAGTTATGACAGGGTCTTTACCTACGAGCAGTACTTC. Translating gives CASSYDRVFTYEQYF. The chain is built from TRBV28 and TRBJ2-7; 7 nucleotides align to TRBD1. Germline V gene lookup returns CDR1 MDHEN and CDR2 SYDVKM. J was trimmed by 2 bases and V by 4 bases; bases with no gene match: 8. This CDR3 contains 15 residues.

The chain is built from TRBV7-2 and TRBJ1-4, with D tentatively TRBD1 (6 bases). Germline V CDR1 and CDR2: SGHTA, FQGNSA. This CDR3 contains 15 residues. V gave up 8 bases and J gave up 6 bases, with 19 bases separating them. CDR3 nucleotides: TGTGCCAGCTTCCCGAGCGGGGGGCACGATGAAAAACTGTTTTTT. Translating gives CASFPSGGHDEKLFF. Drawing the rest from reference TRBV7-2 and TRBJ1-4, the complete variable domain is GAGVSQSPSNKVTEKGKDVELRCDPISGHTALYWYRQSLGQGLEFLIYFQGNSAPDKSGLPSDRFSAERTGGSVSTLTIQRTQQEDSAVYLCASFPSGGHDEKLFFGSGTQLSVL.

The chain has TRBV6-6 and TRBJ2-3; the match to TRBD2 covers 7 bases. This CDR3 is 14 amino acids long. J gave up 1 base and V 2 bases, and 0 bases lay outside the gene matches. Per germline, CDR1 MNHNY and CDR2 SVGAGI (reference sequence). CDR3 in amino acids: CASSYGGGTDTQYF. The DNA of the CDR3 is TGTGCCAGCAGTTACGGGGGGGGCACAGATACGCAGTATTTT.

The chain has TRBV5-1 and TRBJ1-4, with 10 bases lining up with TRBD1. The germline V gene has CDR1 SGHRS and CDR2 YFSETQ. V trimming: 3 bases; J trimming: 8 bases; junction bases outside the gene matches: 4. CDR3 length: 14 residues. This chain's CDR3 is CASSSGTGDEKLFF. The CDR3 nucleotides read TGCGCCAGCAGCTCCGGGACAGGGGACGAAAAACTGTTTTTT.

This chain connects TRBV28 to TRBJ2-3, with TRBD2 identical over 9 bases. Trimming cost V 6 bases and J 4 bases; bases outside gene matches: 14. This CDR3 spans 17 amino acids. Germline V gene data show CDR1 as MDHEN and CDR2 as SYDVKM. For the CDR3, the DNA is TGTGCCAGCAGCCCTCCGAGCGTAGCGGGAGCTTCAGATACGCAGTATTTT. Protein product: CASSPPSVAGASDTQYF.

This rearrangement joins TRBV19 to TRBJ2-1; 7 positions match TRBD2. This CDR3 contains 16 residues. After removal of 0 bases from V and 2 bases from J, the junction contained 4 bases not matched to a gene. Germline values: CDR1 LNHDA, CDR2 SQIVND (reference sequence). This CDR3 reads CASSIDGGGTYNEQFF. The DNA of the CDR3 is TGTGCCAGTAGTATAGATGGGGGGGGGACCTACAATGAGCAGTTCTTC.

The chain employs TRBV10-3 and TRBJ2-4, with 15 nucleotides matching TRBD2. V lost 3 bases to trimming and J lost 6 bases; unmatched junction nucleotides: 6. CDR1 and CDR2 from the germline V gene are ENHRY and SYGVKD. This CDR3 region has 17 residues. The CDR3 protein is CAISESRTSGGANIQYF. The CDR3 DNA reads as TGTGCCATCAGTGAATCTCGGACTAGCGGGGGGGCAAACATTCAGTACTTC.

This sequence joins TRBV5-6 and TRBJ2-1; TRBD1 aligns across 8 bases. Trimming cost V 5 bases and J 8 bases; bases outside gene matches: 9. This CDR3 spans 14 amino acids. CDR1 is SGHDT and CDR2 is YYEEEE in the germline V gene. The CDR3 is CASRGDRLLHEQFF. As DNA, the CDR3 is TGTGCCAGCAGGGGGGACAGGTTGTTACATGAGCAGTTCTTC.

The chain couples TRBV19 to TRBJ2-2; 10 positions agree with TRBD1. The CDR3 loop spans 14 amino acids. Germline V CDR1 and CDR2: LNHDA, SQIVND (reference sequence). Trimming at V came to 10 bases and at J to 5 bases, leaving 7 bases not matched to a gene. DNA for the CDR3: TGTGCCACCTTCCGGACAGGGGGAACCGGGGAGCTGTTTTTT. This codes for CATFRTGGTGELFF. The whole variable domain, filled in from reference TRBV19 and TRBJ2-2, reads DGGITQSPKYLFRKEGQNVTLSCEQNLNHDAMYWYRQDPGQGLRLIYYSQIVNDFQKGDIAEGYSVSREKKESFPLTVTSAQKNPTAFYLCATFRTGGTGELFFGEGSRLTVL.

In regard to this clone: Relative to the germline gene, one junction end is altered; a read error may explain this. The CDR3 here is CASSVWGQLNTGELFF. CDR3 nucleotides: TGTGCCAGCAGCGTATGGGGACAGCTTAACACCGGAGAGCTGTTTTTT. The chain uses TRBV9 and TRBJ2-2; TRBD1 matches at 7 bases. Germline V gene sequence: CDR1 SGDLS, CDR2 YYNGEE. CDR3 size: 16 residues.

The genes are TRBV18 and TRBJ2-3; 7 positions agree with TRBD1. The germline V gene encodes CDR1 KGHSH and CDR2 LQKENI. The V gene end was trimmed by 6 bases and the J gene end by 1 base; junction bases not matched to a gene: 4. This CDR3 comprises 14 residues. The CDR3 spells CASSPGTGTDTQYF. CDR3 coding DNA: TGTGCCAGCTCGCCCGGGACAGGCACAGATACGCAGTATTTT.